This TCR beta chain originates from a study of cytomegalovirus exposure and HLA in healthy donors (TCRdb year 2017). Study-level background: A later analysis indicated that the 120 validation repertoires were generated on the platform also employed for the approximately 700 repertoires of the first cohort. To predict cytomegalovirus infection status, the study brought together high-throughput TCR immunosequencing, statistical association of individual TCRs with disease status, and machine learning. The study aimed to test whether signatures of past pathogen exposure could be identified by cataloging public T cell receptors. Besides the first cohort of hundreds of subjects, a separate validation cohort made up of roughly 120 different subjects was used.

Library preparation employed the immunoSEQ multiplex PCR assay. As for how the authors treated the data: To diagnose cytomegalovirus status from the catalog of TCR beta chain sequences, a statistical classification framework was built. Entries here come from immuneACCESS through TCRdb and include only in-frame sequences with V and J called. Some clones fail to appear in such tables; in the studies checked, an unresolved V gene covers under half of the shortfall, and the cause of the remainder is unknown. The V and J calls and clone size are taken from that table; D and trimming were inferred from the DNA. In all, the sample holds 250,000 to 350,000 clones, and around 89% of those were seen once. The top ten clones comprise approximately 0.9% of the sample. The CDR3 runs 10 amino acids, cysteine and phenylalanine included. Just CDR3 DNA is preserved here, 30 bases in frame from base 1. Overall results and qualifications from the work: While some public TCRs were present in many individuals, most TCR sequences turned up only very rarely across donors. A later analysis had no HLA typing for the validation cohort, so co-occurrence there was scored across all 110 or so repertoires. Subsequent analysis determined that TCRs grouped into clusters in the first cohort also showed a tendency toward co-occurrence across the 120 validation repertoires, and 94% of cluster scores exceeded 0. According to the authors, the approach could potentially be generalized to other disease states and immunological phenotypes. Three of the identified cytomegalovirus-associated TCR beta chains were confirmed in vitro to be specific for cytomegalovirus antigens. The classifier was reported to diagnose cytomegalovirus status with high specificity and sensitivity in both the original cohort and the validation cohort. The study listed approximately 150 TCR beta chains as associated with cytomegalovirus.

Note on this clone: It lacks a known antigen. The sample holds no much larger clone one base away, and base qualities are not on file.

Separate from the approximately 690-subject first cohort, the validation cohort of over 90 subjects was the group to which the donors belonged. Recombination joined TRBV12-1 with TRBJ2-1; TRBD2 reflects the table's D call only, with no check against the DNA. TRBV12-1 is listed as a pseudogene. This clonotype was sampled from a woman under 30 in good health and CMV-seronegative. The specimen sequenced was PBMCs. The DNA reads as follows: TGTGCCATCTCGGGGGGAGGTTGGTTCTTC. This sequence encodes CAISGGGWFF.